Detailed here is one T cell receptor (beta chain). Its matching antigen is unknown. Unique molecular identifiers were built into the TCRbeta library. Via MiXCR, TCRdb re-called the PCR reads, giving one row per CDR3 protein. The sample lists 780,000 or so distinct CDR3 sequences; roughly 15% were seen once. Germline CDR1 is LNHNV and CDR2 is YYDKDF (reference sequence). V was clipped by 0 bases and J by 2 bases, with 14 bases between them. The CDR3 totals 16 residues. This entry comes from a study of T-cell reconstitution after alpha-beta-depleted transplantation in children. Findings and caveats of the study: Among T cells one year after transplant, newly produced cells accounted for most counts and diversity.

The sequence derives from a male patient between 10 and 17 years old who had a stem cell transplant for acute lymphoblastic leukemia, so the T cells may come from the graft donor. The sample here was PBMCs, mostly from graft donor cells, taken 360 days after TCRalphabeta/CD19-depleted stem cell transplant. The gene calls are TRBV15 and TRBJ2-7, with D perhaps matching TRBD1 or TRBD2 (6 bases each). The CDR3 bases are TGTGCCACCAGCAGAGATCTTGGGGGGCTCACCTACGAGCAGTACTTC. Protein product: CATSRDLGGLTYEQYF. The complete variable domain, with remaining parts taken from reference TRBV15 and TRBJ2-7, reads DAMVIQNPRYQVTQFGKPVTLSCSQTLNHNVMYWYQQKSSQAPKLLFHYYDKDFNNEADTPDNFQSRRPNTSFCFLDIRSPGLGDTAMYLCATSRDLGGLTYEQYFGPGTRLTVT.